The rows below give T cell receptor beta chains drawn from one sample of a study of human T cells and chemical hapten exposure. TCRdb reprocessed the RACE reads with MiXCR, giving one entry per CDR3 protein. The sample records about 350,000 distinct CDR3 sequences, under 6.5% being singletons. The sample in question was whole blood, obtained in connection with sensitization to the hapten diphenylcyclopropenone (DPC). Receptors were obtained from a woman between 18 and 30 years old with alopecia areata. Some clones in this sample may be carry-over from other donors' samples. CDR3s leave out the opening cysteine and the closing phenylalanine or tryptophan.

>TRBV7-9
ASSFWVQALKTGELF
>TRBV6-2/TRBV6-3
ASSYISDRLIQPQH
>TRBV4-3
ASSRILGSNQPQH
>TRBV5-6
ASSLGLGESHLSEAF
>TRBV27
ASSLWGLPLH
>TRBV6-2/TRBV6-3
ASSSLPEGWRTDTQY
>TRBV20-1
SAENVAEATDTQY
>TRBV3-1
ASSPQWGNQPQH
>TRBV5-1
ASSFQGLNSPLH
>TRBV6-1
ASSSPGLMAQPQH
>TRBV18
ASSREALGYGYT
>TRBV18
ASSAGTSGTTYNEQF
>TRBV7-2
ATASEMNSPLH
>TRBV12-3/TRBV12-4
ATNGEGNTEAF
>TRBV7-2
ASSLGLVEETQY
>TRBV5-5
ASTQARTSDSQETQY
>TRBV6-1
ATIPGLAGLDTQY
>TRBV6-5
ASSYAGTGGQETQY
>TRBV19
ASKIAGGYNEQF
>TRBV5-1
ASSLTGTRNTGELF
>TRBV20-1
SARDPGREGYT
>TRBV9
ASSVATASYNEQF
>TRBV29-1
SVEGTENTGELF
>TRBV6-2/TRBV6-3
ASSHRRDRANGYT
>TRBV6-5
ASIPGQGGGYT
>TRBV7-3
ASSSLGGGEQF
>TRBV5-1
ASSFSGPDTDTQY
>TRBV15
ATSRDLVFDGYT
>TRBV7-2
ASSYGGFEAF
>TRBV7-9
ASSLDGNFGYT
>TRBV15
ATSQDRGPYEQY
>TRBV15
ATSRGEKREF
>TRBV20-1
SAKRRGSLYGYT
>TRBV7-8
ASSQAAHEAF
>TRBV12-3/TRBV12-4
ASSPYAQSYENGYT
>TRBV20-1
SARAPTGKETQY
>TRBV6-5
ASSYAGAYNSPLH
>TRBV20-1
SAGGLAENTDTQY
>TRBV19
ASSKGQASNQPQH
>TRBV7-2
ASSLGLTKETQY
>TRBV6-6
ASTPRETGTEAF
>TRBV7-2
ASSSYIEGQRNSPLH